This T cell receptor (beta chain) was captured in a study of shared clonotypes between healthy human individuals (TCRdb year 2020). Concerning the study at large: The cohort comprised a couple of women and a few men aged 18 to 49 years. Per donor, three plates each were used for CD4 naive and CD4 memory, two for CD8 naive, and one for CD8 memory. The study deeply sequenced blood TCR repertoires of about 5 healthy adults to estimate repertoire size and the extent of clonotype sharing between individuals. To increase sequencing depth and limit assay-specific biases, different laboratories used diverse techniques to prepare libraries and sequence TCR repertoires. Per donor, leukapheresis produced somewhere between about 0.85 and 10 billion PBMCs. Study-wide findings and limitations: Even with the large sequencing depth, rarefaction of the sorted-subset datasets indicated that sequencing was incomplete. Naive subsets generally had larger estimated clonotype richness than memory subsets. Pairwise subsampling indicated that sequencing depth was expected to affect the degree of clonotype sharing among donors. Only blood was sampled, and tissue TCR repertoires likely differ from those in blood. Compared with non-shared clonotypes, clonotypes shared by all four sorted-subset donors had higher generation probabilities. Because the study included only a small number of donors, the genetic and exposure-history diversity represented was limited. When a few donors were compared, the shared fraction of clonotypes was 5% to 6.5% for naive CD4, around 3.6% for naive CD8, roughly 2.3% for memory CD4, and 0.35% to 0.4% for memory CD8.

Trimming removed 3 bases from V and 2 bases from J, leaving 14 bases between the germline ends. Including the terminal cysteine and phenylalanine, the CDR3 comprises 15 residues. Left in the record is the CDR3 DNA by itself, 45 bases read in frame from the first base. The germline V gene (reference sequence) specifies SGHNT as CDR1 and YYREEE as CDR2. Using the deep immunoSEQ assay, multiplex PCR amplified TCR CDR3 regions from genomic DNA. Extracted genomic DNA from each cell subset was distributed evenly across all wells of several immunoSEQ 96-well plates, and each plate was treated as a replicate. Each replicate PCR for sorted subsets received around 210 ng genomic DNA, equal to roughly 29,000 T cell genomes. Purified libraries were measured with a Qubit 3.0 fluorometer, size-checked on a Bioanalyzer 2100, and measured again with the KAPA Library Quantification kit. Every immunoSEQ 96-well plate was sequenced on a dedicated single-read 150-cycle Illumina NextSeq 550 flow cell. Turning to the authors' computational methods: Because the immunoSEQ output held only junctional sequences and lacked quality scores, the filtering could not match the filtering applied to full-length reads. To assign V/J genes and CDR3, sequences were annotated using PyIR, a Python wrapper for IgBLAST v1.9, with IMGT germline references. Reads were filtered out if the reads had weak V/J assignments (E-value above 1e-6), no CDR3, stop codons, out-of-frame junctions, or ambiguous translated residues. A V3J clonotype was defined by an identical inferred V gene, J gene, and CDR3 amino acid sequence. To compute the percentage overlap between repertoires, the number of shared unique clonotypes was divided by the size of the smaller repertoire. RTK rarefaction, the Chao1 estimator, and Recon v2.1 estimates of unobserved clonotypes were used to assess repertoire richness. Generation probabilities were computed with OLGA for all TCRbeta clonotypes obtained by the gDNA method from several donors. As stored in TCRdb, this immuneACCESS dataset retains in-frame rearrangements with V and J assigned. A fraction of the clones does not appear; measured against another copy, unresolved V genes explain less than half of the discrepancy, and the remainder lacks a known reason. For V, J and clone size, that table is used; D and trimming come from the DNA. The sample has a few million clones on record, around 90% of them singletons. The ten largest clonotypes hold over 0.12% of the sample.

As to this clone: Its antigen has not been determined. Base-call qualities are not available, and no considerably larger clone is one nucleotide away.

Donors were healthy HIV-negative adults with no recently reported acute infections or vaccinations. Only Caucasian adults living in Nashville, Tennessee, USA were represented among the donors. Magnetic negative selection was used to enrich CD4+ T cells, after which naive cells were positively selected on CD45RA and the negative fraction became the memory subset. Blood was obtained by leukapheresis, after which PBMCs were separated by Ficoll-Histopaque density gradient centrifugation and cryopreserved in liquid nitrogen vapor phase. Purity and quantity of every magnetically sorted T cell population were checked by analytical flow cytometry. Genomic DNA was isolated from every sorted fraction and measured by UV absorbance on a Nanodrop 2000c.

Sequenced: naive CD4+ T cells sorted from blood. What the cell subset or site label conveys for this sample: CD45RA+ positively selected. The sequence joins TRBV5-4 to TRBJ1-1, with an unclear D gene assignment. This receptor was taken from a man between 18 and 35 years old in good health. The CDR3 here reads CASSSTVQGNTEAFF. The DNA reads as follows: TGTGCCAGCAGCTCAACTGTGCAAGGAAACACTGAAGCTTTCTTT.